This T cell receptor beta chain was captured by sequencing in a study of blood T cell repertoires in COVID-19. Study summary: Acute and convalescent COVID-19 samples came from the United States, Italy and Spain. From T cells, B-cell-depleted T cells, or PBMCs came the material, which was cDNA or gDNA.

CDR1 is LGHDT and CDR2 is YNNKEL in the germline V gene (reference sequence). Between the trimmed V and J ends, which lost 4 bases and 4 bases, there was a span of 13 bases. This CDR3 contains 15 residues. Authors' data handling: From reference gene primer amplification, estimates of nucleated cell counts were derived. Profiled with immunoSEQ multiplex PCR; TCRdb holds only in-frame clones, not every one. The V and J calls and clone size are taken from that table; D and trimming were inferred from the DNA. The table includes about 110,000 clones, 80% to 90% detected once. The genes are TRBV3-1 (or the pseudogene TRBV3-2) and TRBJ2-2, with a tentative D call TRBD2 (5 bases). The specimen was peripheral blood. The clonotype was recovered from a woman older than 75 with active or convalescent COVID-19. The CDR3 sequence is CASSLPYSGTGELFF. The CDR3 nucleotides are TGTGCCAGCAGCCTCCCCTACAGCGGCACCGGGGAGCTGTTTTTT.